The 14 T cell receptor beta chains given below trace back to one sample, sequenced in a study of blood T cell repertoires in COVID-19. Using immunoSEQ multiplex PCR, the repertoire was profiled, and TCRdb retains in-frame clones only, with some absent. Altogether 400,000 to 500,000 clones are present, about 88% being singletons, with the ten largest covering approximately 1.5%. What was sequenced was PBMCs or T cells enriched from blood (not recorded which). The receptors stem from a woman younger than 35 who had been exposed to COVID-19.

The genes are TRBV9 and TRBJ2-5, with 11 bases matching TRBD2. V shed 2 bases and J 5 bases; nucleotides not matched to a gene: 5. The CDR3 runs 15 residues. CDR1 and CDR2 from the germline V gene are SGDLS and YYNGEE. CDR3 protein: CASSVTSGGRETQYF. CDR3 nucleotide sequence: TGTGCCAGCAGCGTCACTAGCGGGGGACGGGAGACCCAGTACTTC. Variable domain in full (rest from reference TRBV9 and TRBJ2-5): DSGVTQTPKHLITATGQRVTLRCSPRSGDLSVYWYQQSLDQGLQFLIQYYNGEERAKGNILERFSAQQFPDLHSELNLSSLELGDSALYFCASSVTSGGRETQYFGPGTRLLVL.

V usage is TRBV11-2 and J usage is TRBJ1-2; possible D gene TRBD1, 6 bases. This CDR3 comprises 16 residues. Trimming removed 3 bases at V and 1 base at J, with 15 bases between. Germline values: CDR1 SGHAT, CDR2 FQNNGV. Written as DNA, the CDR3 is TGTGCCAGCAGCTTGGACAGCCGGGCTTTTAACTATGGCTACACCTTC. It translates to CASSLDSRAFNYGYTF.

The CDR3 here is CASSLFRQGIAEAFF. The CDR3 nucleotides are TGTGCCAGCAGTTTATTCCGACAGGGTATCGCTGAAGCTTTCTTT. The V gene is TRBV28, the J gene TRBJ1-1, with 7 bases fitting TRBD1. CDR1 MDHEN and CDR2 SYDVKM come from the germline V gene. After removal of 1 base from V and 6 bases from J, the junction contained 8 bases not matched to a gene. There are 15 residues in the CDR3.

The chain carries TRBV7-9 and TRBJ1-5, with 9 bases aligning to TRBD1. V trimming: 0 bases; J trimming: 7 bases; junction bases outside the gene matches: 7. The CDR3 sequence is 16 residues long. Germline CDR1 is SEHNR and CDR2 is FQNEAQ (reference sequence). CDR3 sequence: CASSLALGQGNQPQHF. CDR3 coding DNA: TGTGCCAGCAGCTTAGCGCTCGGACAGGGGAACCAGCCCCAGCATTTT.

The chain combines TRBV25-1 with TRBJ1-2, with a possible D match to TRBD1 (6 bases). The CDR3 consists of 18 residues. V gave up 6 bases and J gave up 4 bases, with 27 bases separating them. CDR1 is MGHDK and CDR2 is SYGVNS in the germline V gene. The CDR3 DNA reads TGTGCCAGCAGGGAGTCCCGAGGCGGGGGGGGGCCACTCTATGGCTACACCTTC. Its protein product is CASRESRGGGGPLYGYTF.

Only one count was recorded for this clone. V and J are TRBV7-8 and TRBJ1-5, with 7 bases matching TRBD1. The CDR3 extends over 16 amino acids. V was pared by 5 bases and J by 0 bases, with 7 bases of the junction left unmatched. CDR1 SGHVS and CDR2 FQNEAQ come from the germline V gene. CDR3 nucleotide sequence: TGTGCCAGCAGCACGGACAGGATCCTTAGCAATCAGCCCCAGCATTTT. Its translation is CASSTDRILSNQPQHF.

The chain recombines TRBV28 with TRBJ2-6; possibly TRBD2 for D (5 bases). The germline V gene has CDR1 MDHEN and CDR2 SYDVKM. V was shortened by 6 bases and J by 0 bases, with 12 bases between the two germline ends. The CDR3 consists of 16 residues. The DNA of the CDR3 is TGTGCCAGCAGCCGAGGACTCCGCTCTGGGGCCAACGTCCTGACTTTC. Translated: CASSRGLRSGANVLTF. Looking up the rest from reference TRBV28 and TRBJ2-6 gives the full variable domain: DVKVTQSSRYLVKRTGEKVFLECVQDMDHENMFWYRQDPGLGLRLIYFSYDVKMKEKGDIPEGYSVSREKKERFSLILESASTNQTSMYLCASSRGLRSGANVLTFGAGSRLTVL.

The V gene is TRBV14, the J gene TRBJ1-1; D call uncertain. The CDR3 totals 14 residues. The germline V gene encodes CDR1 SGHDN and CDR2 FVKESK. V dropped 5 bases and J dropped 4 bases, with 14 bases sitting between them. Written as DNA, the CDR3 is TGTGCCAGCAGCTGGGCCTTCACCCCCACTGAAGCTTTCTTT. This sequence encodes CASSWAFTPTEAFF. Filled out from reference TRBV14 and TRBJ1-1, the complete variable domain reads EAGVTQFPSHSVIEKGQTVTLRCDPISGHDNLYWYRRVMGKEIKFLLHFVKESKQDESGMPNNRFLAERTGGTYSTLKVQPAELEDSGVYFCASSWAFTPTEAFFGQGTRLTVV.

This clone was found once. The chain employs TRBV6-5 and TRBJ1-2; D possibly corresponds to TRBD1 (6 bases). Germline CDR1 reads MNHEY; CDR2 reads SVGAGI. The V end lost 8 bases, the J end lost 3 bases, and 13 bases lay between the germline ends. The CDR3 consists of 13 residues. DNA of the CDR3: TGTGCCAGCGCCAGGGGTTGGGACTATGGCTACACCTTC. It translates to CASARGWDYGYTF.

The DNA for the CDR3 is TGTGCCAGCGGACTAGCGGTTGAGCAGTTCTTC. As protein: CASGLAVEQFF. The chain is built from TRBV3-1 (or the pseudogene TRBV3-2) and TRBJ2-1; 10 nucleotides match TRBD2. CDR3 length: 11 amino acids. The V gene's germline CDR1 is LGHDT and CDR2 YNNKEL (reference sequence). The V segment lost 8 bases and the J segment 9 bases; nucleotides outside the gene matches: 1.

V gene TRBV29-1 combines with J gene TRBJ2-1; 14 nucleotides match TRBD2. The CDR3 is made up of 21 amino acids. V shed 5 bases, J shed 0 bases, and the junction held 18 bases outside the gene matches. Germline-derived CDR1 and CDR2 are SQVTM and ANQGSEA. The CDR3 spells CSVISGTSGGLKAPSYNEQFF. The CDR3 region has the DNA TGCAGCGTTATCTCCGGGACTAGCGGGGGCCTCAAAGCTCCCTCCTACAATGAGCAGTTCTTC.

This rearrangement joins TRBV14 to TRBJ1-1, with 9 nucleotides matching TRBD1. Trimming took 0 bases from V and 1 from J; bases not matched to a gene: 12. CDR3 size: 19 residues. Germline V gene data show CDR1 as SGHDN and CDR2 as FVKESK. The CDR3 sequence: CASSQDTRTGGWGNTEAFF. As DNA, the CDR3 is TGTGCCAGCAGCCAAGATACCCGAACAGGGGGCTGGGGGAACACTGAAGCTTTCTTT.

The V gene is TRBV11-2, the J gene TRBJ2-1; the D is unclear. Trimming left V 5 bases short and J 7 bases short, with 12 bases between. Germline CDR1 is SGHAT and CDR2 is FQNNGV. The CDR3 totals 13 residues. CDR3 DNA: TGTGCCAGCAGCCCGATGGGCCAAAATGAGCAGTTCTTC. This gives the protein CASSPMGQNEQFF.

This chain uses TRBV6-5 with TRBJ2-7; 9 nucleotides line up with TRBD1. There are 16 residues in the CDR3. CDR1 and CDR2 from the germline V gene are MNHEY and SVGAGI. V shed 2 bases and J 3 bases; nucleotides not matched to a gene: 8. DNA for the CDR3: TGTGCCAGCAGTTACCTTACGGGACAGGGCGTCTACGAGCAGTACTTC. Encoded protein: CASSYLTGQGVYEQYF.